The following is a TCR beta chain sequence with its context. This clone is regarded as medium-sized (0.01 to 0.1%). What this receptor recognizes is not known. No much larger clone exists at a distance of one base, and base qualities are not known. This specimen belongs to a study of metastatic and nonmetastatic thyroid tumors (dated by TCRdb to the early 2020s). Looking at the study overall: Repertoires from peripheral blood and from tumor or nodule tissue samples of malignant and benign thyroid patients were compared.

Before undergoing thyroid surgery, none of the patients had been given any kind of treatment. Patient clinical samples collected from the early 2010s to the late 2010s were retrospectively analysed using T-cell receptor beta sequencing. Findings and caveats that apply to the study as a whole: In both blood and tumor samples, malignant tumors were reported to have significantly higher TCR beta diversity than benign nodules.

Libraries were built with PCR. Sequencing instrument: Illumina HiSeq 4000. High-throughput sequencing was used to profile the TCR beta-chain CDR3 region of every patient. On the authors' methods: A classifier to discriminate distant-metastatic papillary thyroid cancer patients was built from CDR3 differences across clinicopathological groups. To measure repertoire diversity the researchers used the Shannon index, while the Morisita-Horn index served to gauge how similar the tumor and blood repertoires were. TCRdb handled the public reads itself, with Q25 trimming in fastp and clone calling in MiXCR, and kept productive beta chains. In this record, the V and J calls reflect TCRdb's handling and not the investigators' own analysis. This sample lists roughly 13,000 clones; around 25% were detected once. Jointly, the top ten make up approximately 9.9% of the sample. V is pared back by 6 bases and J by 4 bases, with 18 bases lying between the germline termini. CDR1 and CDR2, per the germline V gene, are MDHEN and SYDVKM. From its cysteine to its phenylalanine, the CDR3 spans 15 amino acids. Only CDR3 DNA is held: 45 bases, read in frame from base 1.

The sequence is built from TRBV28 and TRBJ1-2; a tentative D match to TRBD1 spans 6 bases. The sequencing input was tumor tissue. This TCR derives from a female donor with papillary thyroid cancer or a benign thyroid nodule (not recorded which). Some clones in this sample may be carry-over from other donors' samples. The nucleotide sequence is TGTGCCAGCAGCGGGCCGGGGGGCGCGAGCTATGGCTACACCTTC. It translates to CASSGPGGASYGYTF.